These T cell receptor beta chains were read from a single sample in a study of T cell responses to AZD1222 COVID-19 vaccine. Here immunoSEQ multiplex PCR was the method, and the copy in TCRdb shows in-frame clones only, minus some. The sample contains fewer than 130,000 clones, approximately 90% of which appear only once. The starting material was peripheral blood, obtained 28 days after the second AZD1222 dose. Every receptor here comes from an adult who received the AZD1222 COVID-19 vaccine. CDR3s include the opening cysteine and the closing phenylalanine or tryptophan. Each record gives: CDR3 length, D gene, J gene, V gene, clone size, CDR3 DNA, CDR3 protein. The D gene is left open where the match is weak. Clone size appears in some rows only: once, few, many, or a class for an expanded clone.

length: 13; D: TRBD1; J: TRBJ1-6; V: TRBV27; size: NA; DNA: TGTGCCAGCAGTTGGACAGGCAATTCACCCCTCCACTTT; CDR3: CASSWTGNSPLHF
length: 14; D: NA; J: TRBJ2-2; V: TRBV2; size: NA; DNA: TGTGCCAGCAGTGAAAGGGTACGGACCGGGGAGCTGTTTTTT; CDR3: CASSERVRTGELFF
length: 14; D: NA; J: TRBJ1-1; V: TRBV7-2; size: NA; DNA: TGTGCCAGCAGCCTCGTTCAGGGGTTCACTGAAGCTTTCTTT; CDR3: CASSLVQGFTEAFF
length: 16; D: TRBD2; J: TRBJ2-5; V: TRBV28; size: NA; DNA: TGTGCCAGCAGTTTCCCGGGACTAGCGGGAGGAGAGACCCAGTACTTC; CDR3: CASSFPGLAGGETQYF
length: 15; D: TRBD1; J: TRBJ1-2; V: TRBV6-1; size: NA; DNA: TGTGCCAGCAGTGAAGCAGGACAGGGACTCTATGGCTACACCTTC; CDR3: CASSEAGQGLYGYTF
length: 16; D: NA; J: TRBJ1-5; V: TRBV19; size: NA; DNA: TGTGCCAGTAAGTCCCCTGGGACAAGCTTCAATCAGCCCCAGCATTTT; CDR3: CASKSPGTSFNQPQHF
length: 12; D: NA; J: TRBJ1-1; V: TRBV13; size: once; DNA: TGTGCCAGCAGCTACGGAAACACTGAAGCTTTCTTT; CDR3: CASSYGNTEAFF
length: 16; D: NA; J: TRBJ1-2; V: TRBV10-3; size: once; DNA: TGTGCCATCAGTGCTGGGGGCCCTCAGGGCGTGTATGGCTACACCTTC; CDR3: CAISAGGPQGVYGYTF
length: 14; D: NA; J: TRBJ1-2; V: TRBV6-5; size: NA; DNA: TGTGCCAGCAGTTACTCGATGACAGCTTATGGCTACACCTTC; CDR3: CASSYSMTAYGYTF
length: 16; D: NA; J: TRBJ1-3; V: TRBV6-5; size: NA; DNA: TGTGCCAGCAGTTACTCGGGACTCCGCTCTGGAAACACCATATATTTT; CDR3: CASSYSGLRSGNTIYF
length: 16; D: TRBD1; J: TRBJ1-4; V: TRBV30; size: NA; DNA: TGTGCCTGGAGTGCATATGGGACAGGGATTAATGAAAAACTGTTTTTT; CDR3: CAWSAYGTGINEKLFF
length: 15; D: NA; J: TRBJ1-3; V: TRBV5-1; size: NA; DNA: TGCGCCAGCAGTTTAGTGGGGGACTCTGGAAACACCATATATTTT; CDR3: CASSLVGDSGNTIYF
length: 15; D: NA; J: TRBJ1-2; V: TRBV19; size: NA; DNA: TGTGCCAGTAGACGGGGGCAGGGGACCATCTATGGCTACACCTTC; CDR3: CASRRGQGTIYGYTF
length: 12; D: NA; J: TRBJ2-3; V: TRBV28; size: NA; DNA: TGTGCCAGCAGTTTAGGAGGGGATACGCAGTATTTT; CDR3: CASSLGGDTQYF
length: 15; D: NA; J: TRBJ1-5; V: TRBV15; size: NA; DNA: TGTGCCACCCATTCATGGGGAGATAGCAATCAGCCCCAGCATTTT; CDR3: CATHSWGDSNQPQHF
length: 14; D: NA; J: TRBJ1-1; V: TRBV6-1; size: NA; DNA: TGTGCCAGCAGTGAAGTGTGGGGTAACACTGAAGCTTTCTTT; CDR3: CASSEVWGNTEAFF
length: 17; D: NA; J: TRBJ1-1; V: TRBV18; size: NA; DNA: TGTGCCAGCTCACCAGAGAATCCCGGACTTACCTACACTGAAGCTTTCTTT; CDR3: CASSPENPGLTYTEAFF
length: 14; D: NA; J: TRBJ2-2; V: TRBV9; size: NA; DNA: TGTGCCAGCAGCGTCGCCAGGGCGACCGGGGAGCTGTTTTTT; CDR3: CASSVARATGELFF
length: 16; D: TRBD2; J: TRBJ2-3; V: TRBV9; size: NA; DNA: TGTGCCAGCAGCACCGGACTAGCGGGGGGAAGTGATACGCAGTATTTT; CDR3: CASSTGLAGGSDTQYF
length: 12; D: NA; J: TRBJ2-1; V: TRBV19; size: NA; DNA: TGTGCCAGTAGTATATGGGGGAATGAGCAGTTCTTC; CDR3: CASSIWGNEQFF
length: 15; D: NA; J: TRBJ1-6; V: TRBV7-3; size: many; DNA: TGTGCCAGCAGCCCTACAGCGCTCTCGGATTCACCCCTCCACTTT; CDR3: CASSPTALSDSPLHF
length: 15; D: TRBD2; J: TRBJ2-1; V: TRBV7-2; size: NA; DNA: TGTGCCAGCAGCTTAGGCCTAGCGGGAAACAATGAGCAGTTCTTC; CDR3: CASSLGLAGNNEQFF
length: 17; D: TRBD2; J: TRBJ2-7; V: TRBV11-2; size: NA; DNA: TGTGCCAGCAGCTGGGCCATTAGCGGGGTAACCTCCTACGAGCAGTACTTC; CDR3: CASSWAISGVTSYEQYF
length: 13; D: NA; J: TRBJ1-2; V: TRBV3-1/TRBV3-2; size: NA; DNA: TGTGCCAGCAGCCGGACAGCTAACTATGGCTACACCTTC; CDR3: CASSRTANYGYTF
length: 15; D: TRBD1; J: TRBJ2-5; V: TRBV11-3; size: once; DNA: TGTGCCAGCAGCTTAGATGGGGACAGACCAGAGACCCAGTACTTC; CDR3: CASSLDGDRPETQYF
length: 16; D: TRBD2; J: TRBJ2-3; V: TRBV7-9; size: NA; DNA: TGTGCCAGCAGCTTAGCGCCTAGCGGGGGGTTAAATACGCAGTATTTT; CDR3: CASSLAPSGGLNTQYF
length: 16; D: TRBD1; J: TRBJ1-3; V: TRBV2; size: NA; DNA: TGTGCCAGCGTCTTAGGGACAGGGACGGCTGGAAACACCATATATTTT; CDR3: CASVLGTGTAGNTIYF
length: 13; D: NA; J: TRBJ2-5; V: TRBV18; size: NA; DNA: TGTGCCAGCCACCGGGCCGAATCTCGGACCCAGTACTTC; CDR3: CASHRAESRTQYF
length: 16; D: NA; J: TRBJ2-2; V: TRBV18; size: once; DNA: TGTGCCAGCTCACCACAGTCCCAGACGAACACCGGGGAGCTGTTTTTT; CDR3: CASSPQSQTNTGELFF
length: 14; D: NA; J: TRBJ1-4; V: TRBV30; size: NA; DNA: TGTGCCTGGAGTGTGGGAGGGGCAAGTGAAAAACTGTTTTTT; CDR3: CAWSVGGASEKLFF
length: 18; D: NA; J: TRBJ2-2; V: TRBV4-2; size: NA; DNA: TGTGCCAGCAGCCAAGATTTCACGATGCTAGCCAACACCGGGGAGCTGTTTTTT; CDR3: CASSQDFTMLANTGELFF
length: 14; D: NA; J: TRBJ1-1; V: TRBV3-1/TRBV3-2; size: NA; DNA: TGTGCCAGCAGCTCTTACCGGGGGGACACTGAAGCTTTCTTT; CDR3: CASSSYRGDTEAFF
length: 13; D: NA; J: TRBJ1-1; V: TRBV7-9; size: NA; DNA: TGTGCCAGCAGCTTAGACATGAACACTGAAGCTTTCTTT; CDR3: CASSLDMNTEAFF
length: 16; D: NA; J: TRBJ2-2; V: TRBV7-9; size: NA; DNA: TGTGCCAGCAGCTTACTCCTTTCCGGGGACACCGGGGAGCTGTTTTTT; CDR3: CASSLLLSGDTGELFF
length: 13; D: NA; J: TRBJ1-5; V: TRBV19; size: NA; DNA: TGTGCCAGTAGTCTCTCAGGTGATCAGCCCCAGCATTTT; CDR3: CASSLSGDQPQHF
length: 15; D: NA; J: TRBJ1-1; V: TRBV5-1; size: once; DNA: TGCGCCAGCAGCTTTAATCAGCCCATGAACACTGAAGCTTTCTTT; CDR3: CASSFNQPMNTEAFF
length: 15; D: NA; J: TRBJ2-2; V: TRBV11-2; size: NA; DNA: TGTGCCAGCAGCCCTCCTTGGGCCGTGGGACGGGAGCTGTTTTTT; CDR3: CASSPPWAVGRELFF
length: 14; D: TRBD1; J: TRBJ2-3; V: TRBV5-1; size: NA; DNA: TGCGCCAGCAGCTCGACAGGGGTGGCAGATACGCAGTATTTT; CDR3: CASSSTGVADTQYF
length: 18; D: TRBD2; J: TRBJ2-7; V: TRBV27; size: NA; DNA: TGTGCCAGCAGTTCACACCCCTCGGTTAGCGGGTACGTCAACGAGCAGTACTTC; CDR3: CASSSHPSVSGYVNEQYF
length: 16; D: TRBD2; J: TRBJ2-5; V: TRBV5-4; size: NA; DNA: TGTGCCAGCAGCACGGGACTAGCGGGATTCCAAGAGACCCAGTACTTC; CDR3: CASSTGLAGFQETQYF
length: 12; D: NA; J: TRBJ2-1; V: TRBV5-1; size: once; DNA: TGCGCCAGCAGCTTGGTAGGGGATGAGCAGTTCTTC; CDR3: CASSLVGDEQFF
length: 14; D: NA; J: TRBJ2-5; V: TRBV7-9; size: NA; DNA: TGTGCCAGCAGCCCAGAGAGTATTACGGAGACCCAGTACTTC; CDR3: CASSPESITETQYF
length: 16; D: NA; J: TRBJ2-3; V: TRBV6-1; size: NA; DNA: TGTGCCAGCAGTGAACGCTTAGCGGAGCTTTGGGATACGCAGTATTTT; CDR3: CASSERLAELWDTQYF
length: 17; D: TRBD2; J: TRBJ2-7; V: TRBV2; size: NA; DNA: TGTGCCAGCAGTGGATTACAGGGACTAGCGGGGGGATACGAGCAGTACTTC; CDR3: CASSGLQGLAGGYEQYF
length: 13; D: NA; J: TRBJ1-1; V: TRBV9; size: NA; DNA: TGTGCCAGCAGCGTGAGAACGAACACTGAAGCTTTCTTT; CDR3: CASSVRTNTEAFF
length: 14; D: NA; J: TRBJ1-2; V: TRBV5-4; size: NA; DNA: TGTGCCAGCAGCTTTTGGCAAGGGGATCGTACCTACACCTTC; CDR3: CASSFWQGDRTYTF
length: 13; D: NA; J: TRBJ1-2; V: TRBV2; size: NA; DNA: TGTGCCAGCAGTTACATACCTAACTATGGCTACACCTTC; CDR3: CASSYIPNYGYTF
length: 17; D: TRBD1; J: TRBJ1-5; V: TRBV15; size: NA; DNA: TGTGCCACCAGCACGGACAGGCTGCTTTATAGCAATCAGCCCCAGCATTTT; CDR3: CATSTDRLLYSNQPQHF
length: 15; D: NA; J: TRBJ1-4; V: TRBV15; size: NA; DNA: TGTGCCACCAGGCTGAACCAGGGGCCTTATGAAAAACTGTTTTTT; CDR3: CATRLNQGPYEKLFF
length: 13; D: NA; J: TRBJ2-5; V: TRBV6-5; size: NA; DNA: TGTGCCAGCACCTCAGGGACCGCCGAGACCCAGTACTTC; CDR3: CASTSGTAETQYF
length: 14; D: NA; J: TRBJ1-2; V: TRBV6-1; size: NA; DNA: TGTGCCAGCAGTGAAGATTGGCAGGGCGGGGGCTACACCTTC; CDR3: CASSEDWQGGGYTF
length: 14; D: NA; J: TRBJ1-6; V: TRBV6-5; size: NA; DNA: TGTGCCACTGTAACAGGACAATATAATTCACCCCTCCACTTT; CDR3: CATVTGQYNSPLHF
length: 16; D: NA; J: TRBJ2-2; V: TRBV24-1; size: NA; DNA: TGTGCCACCAGTGATTTCGCGACAGGGAACACCGGGGAGCTGTTTTTT; CDR3: CATSDFATGNTGELFF
length: 13; D: NA; J: TRBJ1-2; V: TRBV12-3/TRBV12-4; size: once; DNA: TGTGCCAGCGGAACGGTTACATGGCCGGACTACACCTTC; CDR3: CASGTVTWPDYTF
length: 14; D: TRBD2; J: TRBJ2-7; V: TRBV28; size: NA; DNA: TGTGCCAGCAGTACCGGACTAGCGGGAGGCGAGCAGTACTTC; CDR3: CASSTGLAGGEQYF
length: 15; D: TRBD1; J: TRBJ1-1; V: TRBV5-1; size: NA; DNA: TGCGCCAGCAGCTTGGGGGGACAGCTGAACACTGAAGCTTTCTTT; CDR3: CASSLGGQLNTEAFF
length: 16; D: NA; J: TRBJ1-1; V: TRBV27; size: NA; DNA: TGTGCCAGCAGTTTATTAGGCGCCGAATCGAACACTGAAGCTTTCTTT; CDR3: CASSLLGAESNTEAFF
length: 15; D: NA; J: TRBJ2-1; V: TRBV18; size: NA; DNA: TGTGCCAGCCGCCTGGCAGGGACCTCCTACAATGAGCAGTTCTTC; CDR3: CASRLAGTSYNEQFF
length: 13; D: TRBD1; J: TRBJ1-2; V: TRBV5-1; size: NA; DNA: TGCGCCAGCAGCCCAGGGGGCTCGGATGGCTACACCTTC; CDR3: CASSPGGSDGYTF
length: 13; D: NA; J: TRBJ1-1; V: TRBV12-3/TRBV12-4; size: NA; DNA: TGTGCCAGCAGGCACCGGGACACGGTGGGAGCTTTCTTT; CDR3: CASRHRDTVGAFF